Included here is one TCR beta chain sequence, with context. The CDR3 covers 17 residues. The J segment lost 4 bases and the V segment lost 4 bases, leaving 11 bases of the junction unmatched. Germline V gives CDR1 LNHDA, CDR2 SQIVND (reference sequence). Method: immunoSEQ multiplex PCR; TCRdb's copy keeps in-frame clones and lacks some. The sample shows about 62,000 clones, approximately 79% of them seen only once. The record originates from a study of blood T cell repertoires in COVID-19. Study overall: Donors in the United States, Italy and Spain gave samples during acute or convalescent COVID-19. In each case, the material was cDNA or gDNA derived from T cells, B-cell-depleted T cells, or PBMCs.

The chain is built from TRBV19 and TRBJ1-1; 11 bases are a match to TRBD1. The material sequenced was peripheral blood. This TCR was sampled from a woman older than 75 with active or convalescent COVID-19. CDR3: CASSTWDRGGWGTEAFF. The CDR3 DNA reads as TGTGCCAGTAGTACCTGGGACAGGGGGGGTTGGGGCACTGAAGCTTTCTTT. Full variable domain (rest looked up from reference TRBV19 and TRBJ1-1): DGGITQSPKYLFRKEGQNVTLSCEQNLNHDAMYWYRQDPGQGLRLIYYSQIVNDFQKGDIAEGYSVSREKKESFPLTVTSAQKNPTAFYLCASSTWDRGGWGTEAFFGQGTRLTVV.